Below are 2 T cell receptor beta chains sequenced from a single sample in a study of blood T cell repertoires in COVID-19. Assay: immunoSEQ multiplex PCR; the TCRdb copy retains only in-frame clones and omits some. The sample has over 85,000 clones, around 87% seen once. What was sequenced was peripheral blood. The receptors here all came from an elderly woman with acute or convalescent COVID-19.

The genes are TRBV6-5 and TRBJ2-7; D is possibly TRBD1 (5 bases). With 5 bases removed from V and 3 bases from J, the gap between germline ends came to 11 bases. This CDR3 spans 13 amino acids. Per the germline V gene, CDR1 is MNHEY and CDR2 is SVGAGI. CDR3 nucleotide sequence: TGTGCCAGCAGTAGACAGTCGTTCTACGAGCAGTACTTC. Translation: CASSRQSFYEQYF.

The V call is TRBV1, the J call TRBJ1-1; the table names TRBD1, a call not compared with the DNA. TRBV1 is recorded as a pseudogene. The CDR3 has 16 residues. For the CDR3, the DNA is TGCACCAGCAGCCAGGGAAAGGGACAGGGGGCTTCTGAAGCTTTCTTT. It specifies CTSSQGKGQGASEAFF.